These T cell receptor beta chains were read from a single sample in a study of neoadjuvant nivolumab and ipilimumab in lung cancer. Method: immunoSEQ multiplex PCR; TCRdb's copy keeps in-frame clones and lacks some. The sample records about 26,000 clones, approximately 84% being singletons. Source: peripheral blood, taken before neoadjuvant nivolumab, alone or with ipilimumab. These receptors were taken from an adult with non-small cell lung cancer. Each CDR3 is given with its conserved first and last residue. Each record gives: V gene, D gene, J gene, clone size, CDR3 DNA, CDR3 protein. The D gene is left open where the match is weak. The size entry is marked missing in some rows and otherwise reads once, few, many or a size class.

TRBV7-9	.	TRBJ1-1	.	TGTGCCAGCAGCTTCCGGGGCTTTAACACTGAAGCTTTCTTT	CASSFRGFNTEAFF
TRBV5-4	.	TRBJ1-1	once	TGTGCCAGCAGCTTGGATGGGGGACCGAACACTGAAGCTTTCTTT	CASSLDGGPNTEAFF
TRBV6-1	.	TRBJ1-1	.	TGTGCCAGCAGTGAACTCTCCCCGAACACTGAAGCTTTCTTT	CASSELSPNTEAFF
TRBV7-6	.	TRBJ2-7	.	TGTGCCAGCAGCTTAGAGACCGGGCGGGAGCAGTACTTC	CASSLETGREQYF
TRBV5-1	.	TRBJ1-3	.	TGCGCCAGCAGCTCAGGACAGTCTTCGGGAGGAAACACCATATATTTT	CASSSGQSSGGNTIYF
TRBV5-5	TRBD2	TRBJ2-3	.	TGTGCCAGCAGCCACAAGGGACTAGGGGCTGCTACGCAGTATTTT	CASSHKGLGAATQYF
TRBV5-1	TRBD2	TRBJ2-1	.	TGCGCCAGTCGAATAGCGGGGGGGCTGAATGAGCAGTTCTTC	CASRIAGGLNEQFF
TRBV6-4	.	TRBJ2-3	.	TGTGCCAGCAGTGAGGCAGAGGGCACAGATACGCAGTATTTT	CASSEAEGTDTQYF
TRBV7-2	.	TRBJ1-5	.	TGTGCCAGCAGCTCGACCACAGGGAGCAATCAGCCCCAGCATTTT	CASSSTTGSNQPQHF
TRBV15	.	TRBJ2-2	few	TGTGCCACCAGCAGAGATGGCGGCCTAAACACCGGGGAGCTGTTTTTT	CATSRDGGLNTGELFF
TRBV4-1	.	TRBJ1-5	.	TGCGCCAGCAGCCAAGATTTGTCAGGGGTGGGTCAGCCCCAGCATTTT	CASSQDLSGVGQPQHF
TRBV6-5	TRBD1	TRBJ1-2	.	TGTGCCAGCAGTTCGGGACAGGGGATCTATGGCTACACCTTC	CASSSGQGIYGYTF
TRBV7-2	TRBD1	TRBJ2-4	.	TGTGCCAGCAGCTCTCCCTGGACAGGACTGAGGTACTTC	CASSSPWTGLRYF
TRBV9	.	TRBJ1-1	.	TGTGCCAGCAGCGTATCGACAACGAACACTGAAGCTTTCTTT	CASSVSTTNTEAFF
TRBV9	.	TRBJ1-2	.	TGTGCCAGCAGTGTGGACCAGAGCTCTGGCTACACCTTC	CASSVDQSSGYTF
TRBV18	TRBD1	TRBJ2-1	.	TGTGCCAGCTCACCAAGGGGACAGGGGGCTAACAATGAGCAGTTCTTC	CASSPRGQGANNEQFF
TRBV28	.	TRBJ2-1	.	TGTGCCAGCAGTTTGAGTAGTAGCTCCTACAATGAGCAGTTCTTC	CASSLSSSSYNEQFF
TRBV7-2	TRBD1	TRBJ2-2	.	TGTGCCAGCAGCCGGAAGACAGGGGACACCGGGGAGCTGTTTTTT	CASSRKTGDTGELFF
TRBV13	TRBD1	TRBJ2-3	.	TGTGCCAGCAGCTTACAGGGGGTAGATACGCAGTATTTT	CASSLQGVDTQYF
TRBV7-9	.	TRBJ2-5	.	TGTGCCAGCAGTTATTGGACGGGGGAGACCCAGTACTTC	CASSYWTGETQYF
TRBV2	.	TRBJ1-3	few	TGTGCCAGCAGTGACACTAGCTCTGGAAACACCATATATTTT	CASSDTSSGNTIYF
TRBV10-2	TRBD1	TRBJ1-6	.	TGCGCCAGCAGACAGGGGGGCGACCGGGGGCTACCCCTCCACTTT	CASRQGGDRGLPLHF
TRBV6-5	.	TRBJ2-7	.	TGTGCCAGCAGCAACGTGGGGGCTTCCTACGAGCAGTACTTC	CASSNVGASYEQYF
TRBV5-1	.	TRBJ2-3	.	TGCGCCAGCAGCGTGGGACCGTCCCTTATAACAGATACGCAGTATTTT	CASSVGPSLITDTQYF
TRBV5-1	.	TRBJ2-7	.	TGCGCCAGCAGCTCCAGCTCCTACGAGCAGTACTTC	CASSSSSYEQYF
TRBV5-1	.	TRBJ1-4	.	TGCGCCAGCAGCGCGGACAGCGAAAAACTGTTTTTT	CASSADSEKLFF
TRBV27	TRBD1	TRBJ1-6	.	TGTGCCAGCAGTTTAGACAGGGAGTATAATTCACCCCTCCACTTT	CASSLDREYNSPLHF
TRBV25-1	.	TRBJ2-7	.	TGTGCCAGCAGCATGACAGGTTCTGGGCAAGAGCAGTACTTC	CASSMTGSGQEQYF
TRBV5-1	.	TRBJ2-3	.	TGCGCCAGTATGGAGGGGGGGGTTCCCAGCACAGATACGCAGTATTTT	CASMEGGVPSTDTQYF